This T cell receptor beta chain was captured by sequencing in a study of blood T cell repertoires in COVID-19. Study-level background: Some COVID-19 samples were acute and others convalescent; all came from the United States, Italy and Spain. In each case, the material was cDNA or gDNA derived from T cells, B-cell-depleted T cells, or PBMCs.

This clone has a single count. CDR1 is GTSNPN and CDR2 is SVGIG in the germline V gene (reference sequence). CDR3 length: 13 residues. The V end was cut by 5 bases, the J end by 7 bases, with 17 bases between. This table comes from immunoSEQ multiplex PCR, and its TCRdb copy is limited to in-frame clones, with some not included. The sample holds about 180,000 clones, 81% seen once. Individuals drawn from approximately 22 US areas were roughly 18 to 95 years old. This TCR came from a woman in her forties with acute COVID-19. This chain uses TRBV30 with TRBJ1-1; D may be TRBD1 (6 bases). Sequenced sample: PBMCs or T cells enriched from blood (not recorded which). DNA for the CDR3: TGTGCCTGGTCAACAGGGAGTGGGATTGAAGCTTTCTTT. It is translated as CAWSTGSGIEAFF.